This T cell receptor beta chain was identified during a study of blood T cell repertoires in COVID-19. Study background: The United States, Italy and Spain provided the acute and convalescent COVID-19 samples. T cells, B-cell-depleted T cells, or PBMCs supplied cDNA or gDNA.

In the study's own analysis: Counts of nucleated cells, estimated from reference gene primer amplification, were obtained. Repertoires were generated with immunoSEQ multiplex PCR, while TCRdb's copy carries only in-frame clones and drops some. For V, J and clone size, that table is used; D and trimming come from the DNA. The sample lists about 36,000 clones; 90% were seen once. Trimming shortened V by 1 base and J by 2 bases, and 6 bases separated the two germline ends. CDR3 length: 13 amino acids. Germline CDR1 is KGHSH and CDR2 is LQKENI. The chain uses TRBV18 and TRBJ2-7, with a possible D match to TRBD1 (5 bases). The receptor was derived from a human donor in a cohort sampled during active COVID-19. Specimen: peripheral blood. CDR3 coding DNA: TGTGCCAGCTCACCACAGGGGACCTACGAGCAGTACTTC. Protein product: CASSPQGTYEQYF. The full variable domain, in which reference TRBV18 and TRBJ2-7 provide the parts outside the CDR3, is NAGVMQNPRHLVRRRGQEARLRCSPMKGHSHVYWYRQLPEEGLKFMVYLQKENIIDESGMPKERFSAEFPKEGPSILRIQQVVRGDSAAYFCASSPQGTYEQYFGPGTRLTVT.